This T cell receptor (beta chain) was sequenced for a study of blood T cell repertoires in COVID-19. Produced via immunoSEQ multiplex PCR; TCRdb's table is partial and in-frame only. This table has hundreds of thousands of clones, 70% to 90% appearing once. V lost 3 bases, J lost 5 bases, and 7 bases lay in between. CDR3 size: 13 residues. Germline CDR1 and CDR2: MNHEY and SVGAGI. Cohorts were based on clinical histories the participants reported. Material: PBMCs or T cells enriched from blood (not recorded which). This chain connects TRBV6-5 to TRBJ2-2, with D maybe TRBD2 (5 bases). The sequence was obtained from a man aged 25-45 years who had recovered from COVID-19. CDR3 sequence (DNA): TGTGCCAGCAGTTATGAGGGTACCGGGGAGCTGTTTTTT. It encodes CASSYEGTGELFF.